This T cell receptor (beta chain) was retrieved from a study of cytomegalovirus exposure and HLA in healthy donors. TCRdb's copy holds only in-frame clones and misses some; the assay was immunoSEQ multiplex PCR. The data show around 230,000 clones, around 85% seen once. This clone has just one count. Its antigen is undetermined. This CDR3 has 14 residues. The germline V gene encodes CDR1 SGHAT and CDR2 FQNNGV. Trimming took off 1 base at V and 5 bases at J, with 12 bases between the two ends. Findings of the study overall: Cytomegalovirus status was reportedly diagnosed by the classifier with high sensitivity and specificity.

The rearrangement uses TRBV11-2 and TRBJ2-7; tentative D call: TRBD2 (6 bases). This TCR was recovered from a woman in her thirties in good health and CMV-seropositive. Sequenced: PBMCs. CDR3: CASSLVPGVDEQYF. In nucleotides, the CDR3 is TGTGCCAGCAGCTTAGTTCCGGGGGTTGACGAGCAGTACTTC.